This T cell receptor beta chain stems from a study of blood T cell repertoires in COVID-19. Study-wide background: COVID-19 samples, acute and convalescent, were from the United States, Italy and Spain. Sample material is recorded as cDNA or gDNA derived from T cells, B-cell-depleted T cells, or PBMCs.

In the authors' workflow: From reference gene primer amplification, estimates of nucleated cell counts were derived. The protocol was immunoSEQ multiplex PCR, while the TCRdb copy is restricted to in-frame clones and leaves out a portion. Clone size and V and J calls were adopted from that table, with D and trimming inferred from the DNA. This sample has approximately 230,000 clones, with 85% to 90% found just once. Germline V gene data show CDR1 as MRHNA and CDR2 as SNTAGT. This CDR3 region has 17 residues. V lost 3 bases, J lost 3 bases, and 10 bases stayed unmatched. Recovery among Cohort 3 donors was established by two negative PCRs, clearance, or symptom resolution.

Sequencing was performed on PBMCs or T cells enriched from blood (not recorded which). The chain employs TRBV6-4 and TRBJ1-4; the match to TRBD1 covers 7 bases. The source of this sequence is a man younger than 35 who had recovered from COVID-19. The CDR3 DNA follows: TGTGCCAGCAGTGAGAGACAGGGAATTCGATCTAATGAAAAACTGTTTTTT. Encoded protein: CASSERQGIRSNEKLFF.